Shown below are 32 T cell receptor beta chains from a single sample sequenced in a study of long-term antiretroviral therapy in people with HIV. Survey-level resolution applied to immunoSEQ assay v3.0. Clones were sequenced by immunoSEQ multiplex PCR, and TCRdb holds only the in-frame ones, with some missing. The sample records fewer than 20,000 clones, roughly 94% being singletons. The starting material was unsorted PBMCs, obtained around 6.5 years after starting antiretroviral therapy. These receptor sequences come from a woman in her 50s with HIV.

V and J are TRBV7-8 and TRBJ2-1; D may be TRBD2 (6 bases). CDR1 SGHVS and CDR2 FQNEAQ come from the germline V gene. This CDR3 is built from 16 residues. V dropped 0 bases and J dropped 6 bases, with 15 bases sitting between them. This CDR3 reads CASSLAAGPPSNEQFF. CDR3 in DNA: TGTGCCAGCAGCTTAGCCGCGGGACCTCCCTCCAATGAGCAGTTCTTC.

The chain carries TRBV5-4 and TRBJ2-7, with unresolved D. The CDR3 has 15 amino acids. V dropped 0 bases and J dropped 3 bases, with 13 bases sitting between them. Germline CDR1 reads SGHNT; CDR2 reads YYREEE (reference sequence). This CDR3 reads CASSLGGLSIYEQYF. The CDR3 DNA is TGTGCCAGCAGCTTGGGTGGCCTTAGCATCTACGAGCAGTACTTC.

V is TRBV5-6 and J is TRBJ1-1; D not certain. Trimming removed 1 base from V and 7 bases from J, with 8 bases in between. The germline V gene encodes CDR1 SGHDT and CDR2 YYEEEE. There are 12 residues in the CDR3. CDR3 sequence: CASSLLTDEAFF. The CDR3 nucleotides are TGTGCCAGCAGCTTGTTGACTGATGAAGCTTTCTTT.

This clone was detected only a few times. This chain connects TRBV25-1 to TRBJ1-1, with D perhaps matching TRBD1 (5 bases). The ends were cut back, 8 bases at V and 1 base at J, with 11 bases in the middle. CDR3 size: 13 residues. In germline, CDR1 is MGHDK, CDR2 SYGVNS. CDR3 in amino acids: CASAWGKNTEAFF. In DNA, the CDR3 is TGTGCCAGCGCGTGGGGGAAGAACACTGAAGCTTTCTTT.

The CDR3 loop is CAISAGTSGADTQYF. The CDR3 coding sequence is TGTGCCATCAGCGCCGGGACTAGCGGCGCAGATACGCAGTATTTT. The chain uses TRBV10-3 and TRBJ2-3, with TRBD2 matching over 11 bases. CDR1 and CDR2 from the germline V gene are ENHRY and SYGVKD. The CDR3 is 15 amino acids. Trimming removed 6 bases from V and 4 bases from J; junction bases left unmatched: 6.

The rearrangement joins TRBV28 to TRBJ1-5; D is perhaps TRBD1 (5 bases). There are 16 residues in the CDR3. Germline CDR1 MDHEN, CDR2 SYDVKM. With 6 bases removed from V and 5 bases from J, the gap between germline ends came to 20 bases. The CDR3 sequence is CASSLGRNRNDQPQHF. DNA of the CDR3: TGTGCCAGCAGCTTGGGGCGCAACAGGAACGATCAGCCCCAGCATTTT.

V and J are TRBV10-3 and TRBJ2-2, with 9 bases lining up with TRBD1. The V and J ends lost 7 bases and 7 bases, in that order; junction bases with no gene match: 13. The germline CDR1 and CDR2 sequences are ENHRY and SYGVKD. This CDR3 has 16 amino acids. The CDR3 region has the DNA TGTGCCATCACCCAGGGGGCACAGGGGGCGGTCGGGGAGCTGTTTTTT. This encodes CAITQGAQGAVGELFF.

The chain has TRBV6-4 and TRBJ2-2; 9 bases agree with TRBD2. CDR1 MRHNA and CDR2 SNTAGT come from the germline V gene. V shed 8 bases, J shed 5 bases, and the junction held 12 bases outside the gene matches. The CDR3 spans 16 residues. The CDR3 region is CASQENGAGGTGELFF. CDR3 bases: TGTGCCAGCCAAGAAAACGGAGCGGGAGGAACCGGGGAGCTGTTTTTT.

This chain joins TRBV11-3 and TRBJ2-1; 14 nucleotides agree with TRBD2. From germline, CDR1 is SGHNT and CDR2 YENEEA. The CDR3 spans 15 residues. V lost 5 bases to trimming and J lost 7 bases; unmatched junction nucleotides: 4. In DNA, the CDR3 is TGTGCCAGCAGCCCGGGACTAGCGGGAGAAAATGAGCAGTTCTTC. Translation: CASSPGLAGENEQFF. Full variable domain (missing parts from reference TRBV11-3 and TRBJ2-1): EAGVVQSPRYKIIEKKQPVAFWCNPISGHNTLYWYLQNLGQGPELLIRYENEEAVDDSQLPKDRFSAERLKGVDSTLKIQPAELGDSAVYLCASSPGLAGENEQFFGPGTRLTVL.

V is TRBV2 and J is TRBJ2-5; the match to TRBD2 covers 7 bases. The CDR3 has 12 residues. In germline, CDR1 is SNHLY, CDR2 FYNNEI. CDR3 sequence reads: CAWGGSQETQYF. The CDR3 nucleotides are TGTGCGTGGGGGGGGTCACAAGAGACCCAGTACTTC.

The chain combines TRBV19 with TRBJ2-7; no clear D gene. The CDR3 has 15 residues. In germline, CDR1 is LNHDA, CDR2 SQIVND (reference sequence). Trimming shortened V by 3 bases and J by 2 bases, and 14 bases separated the two germline ends. The CDR3 sequence is CASSMGSRSTYEQYF. CDR3 sequence (DNA): TGTGCCAGTAGTATGGGGTCCAGGAGTACCTACGAGCAGTACTTC.

This chain joins TRBV28 and TRBJ2-6, with no clear D. The germline V gene has CDR1 MDHEN and CDR2 SYDVKM. The CDR3 is 15 residues long. Trimming pared 4 bases from V and 0 bases from J, leaving 7 bases between. As DNA, the CDR3 is TGTGCCAGCAGTTCCCCCAACTCTGGGGCCAACGTCCTGACTTTC. Protein sequence: CASSSPNSGANVLTF.

The sample holds one count of this clone. V usage is TRBV5-1 and J usage is TRBJ1-1; D gene uncertain. CDR3 length: 13 amino acids. The V gene's germline CDR1 is SGHRS and CDR2 YFSETQ. V lost 2 bases and J 2 bases, leaving 7 bases between the germline ends. CDR3 bases: TGCGCCAGCAGCTTACGTGCAAACACTGAAGCTTTCTTT. It specifies CASSLRANTEAFF. Drawing the rest from reference TRBV5-1 and TRBJ1-1, the complete variable domain is KAGVTQTPRYLIKTRGQQVTLSCSPISGHRSVSWYQQTPGQGLQFLFEYFSETQRNKGNFPGRFSGRQFSNSRSEMNVSTLELGDSALYLCASSLRANTEAFFGQGTRLTVV.

This chain joins TRBV6-6 and TRBJ2-3, with a possible D match to TRBD2 (5 bases). CDR3 length: 15 residues. V shed 5 bases and J shed 5 bases, with 17 bases lying between them. Germline CDR1 is MNHNY and CDR2 is SVGAGI (reference sequence). This chain's CDR3 is CASSTAPGFVDTQYF. CDR3 coding DNA: TGTGCCAGCAGTACGGCGCCGGGGTTTGTAGATACGCAGTATTTT.

J is TRBJ2-7 and V is TRBV11-2; possibly TRBD2 for D (7 bases). V was trimmed by 1 base and J by 0 bases, leaving 16 bases between them. The CDR3 length is 17 residues. Germline-derived CDR1 and CDR2 are SGHAT and FQNNGV. The CDR3 here is CASSLGWGGHSSYEQYF. CDR3 bases: TGTGCCAGCAGCTTAGGATGGGGGGGGCATTCCTCCTACGAGCAGTACTTC.

The V gene is TRBV5-4, the J gene TRBJ2-5; 12 positions match TRBD2. CDR1 and CDR2 from the germline V gene are SGHNT and YYREEE (reference sequence). The J segment lost 5 bases and the V segment lost 0 bases, leaving 5 bases of the junction unmatched. CDR3 length: 16 amino acids. The CDR3, as DNA: TGTGCCAGCAGCTTGGGTCTAGCGGGAGGGGGGGAGACCCAGTACTTC. Protein: CASSLGLAGGGETQYF.

The chain couples TRBV29-1 to TRBJ2-1; D is unclear. Germline loops: CDR1 SQVTM, CDR2 ANQGSEA. V lost 4 bases, J lost 4 bases, and 5 bases lay in between. CDR3 length equals 11 residues. Written as DNA, the CDR3 is TGCAGCGTTGTAGATTACAATGAGCAGTTCTTC. This translates into CSVVDYNEQFF.

The CDR3 nucleotides are TGTGCCAGCAGTGAAGCGGGAGGATCCTACGAGCAGTACTTC. Protein: CASSEAGGSYEQYF. The chain recombines TRBV6-1 with TRBJ2-7, with D tentatively TRBD2 (6 bases). The V gene's germline CDR1 is MNHNS and CDR2 SASEGT. CDR3 length equals 14 residues. V dropped 0 bases and J dropped 1 base, with 7 bases sitting between them.

J is TRBJ2-5 and V is TRBV4-1; 12 bases fit TRBD1. V lost 4 bases and J lost 4; bases outside the gene matches: 10. CDR3 size: 17 residues. CDR1 MGHRA and CDR2 YSYEKL come from the germline V gene. CDR3 nucleotides: TGCGCCAGCAGCCCCCACGGCACGGGACAGGGGGCAGAGACCCAGTACTTC. It specifies CASSPHGTGQGAETQYF.

V usage is TRBV9 and J usage is TRBJ2-5; TRBD2 aligns across 12 bases. The germline V gene encodes CDR1 SGDLS and CDR2 YYNGEE. This CDR3 contains 15 residues. The V and J ends lost 3 bases and 4 bases, in that order; junction bases with no gene match: 4. The CDR3 coding sequence is TGTGCCAGCAGCGCGACTAGCGGGAGAGGAGAGACCCAGTACTTC. This encodes CASSATSGRGETQYF.

The gene calls are TRBV2 and TRBJ2-1; D may correspond to TRBD1 or TRBD2 (6 bases each). Germline V CDR1 and CDR2: SNHLY, FYNNEI. The CDR3 is 18 residues long. V gave up 3 bases and J gave up 2 bases, with 20 bases separating them. The CDR3 loop is CASSEWGAEAETYNEQFF. DNA of the CDR3: TGTGCCAGCAGTGAGTGGGGGGCGGAAGCAGAAACCTACAATGAGCAGTTCTTC.

The count of this clone is one. The chain links TRBV19 to TRBJ2-1, with D hard to call. This CDR3 is 10 amino acids long. Germline CDR1 LNHDA, CDR2 SQIVND (reference sequence). V was pared by 8 bases and J by 4 bases, with 3 bases between. Here the CDR3 DNA reads TGTGCCAGTGGGTACAATGAGCAGTTCTTC. It codes for CASGYNEQFF.

The J gene is TRBJ2-7, the V gene TRBV18; TRBD1 agrees at 9 bases. Germline-derived CDR1 and CDR2 are KGHSH and LQKENI. V shed 5 bases and J 5 bases; nucleotides not matched to a gene: 13. The CDR3 sequence is 16 residues long. In nucleotides, the CDR3 is TGTGCCAGCTCAGTGATCGTATCGGGACAGGGAGACGAGCAGTACTTC. This encodes CASSVIVSGQGDEQYF.

The chain couples TRBV9 to TRBJ2-1; 11 bases agree with TRBD1. This CDR3 comprises 18 residues. In germline, CDR1 is SGDLS, CDR2 YYNGEE. V trimming: 0 bases; J trimming: 8 bases; junction bases outside the gene matches: 13. The CDR3 is CASSVALFGQGARDEQFF. CDR3 DNA sequence: TGTGCCAGCAGCGTAGCGCTCTTCGGACAGGGGGCAAGGGATGAGCAGTTCTTC.

The V gene is TRBV6-6, the J gene TRBJ1-5; no clear D. The ends were cut back, 2 bases at V and 4 bases at J, with 6 bases in the middle. The CDR3 has 13 amino acids. Germline CDR1 reads MNHNY; CDR2 reads SVGAGI (reference sequence). CDR3 in DNA: TGTGCCAGCAGTTACGACGGGAATCAGCCCCAGCATTTT. Protein sequence: CASSYDGNQPQHF.

The chain is built from TRBV7-6 and TRBJ2-7; TRBD2 agrees at 9 bases. CDR1 is SGHVS and CDR2 is FNYEAQ in the germline V gene. Trimming took 2 bases from V and 1 from J; bases not matched to a gene: 6. The CDR3 is 16 amino acids. The CDR3 spells CASSLLTSGSSYEQYF. CDR3 nucleotide sequence: TGTGCCAGCAGCTTATTAACTAGCGGGTCTTCCTACGAGCAGTACTTC.

V is TRBV18 and J is TRBJ2-3, with D perhaps TRBD1 (6 bases). Germline lookup yields CDR1 KGHSH and CDR2 LQKENI. The CDR3 spans 14 residues. V was trimmed by 2 bases and J by 4 bases, leaving 10 bases between them. The DNA for the CDR3 is TGTGCCAGCTCACCAGGGCACAGGGCAGATACGCAGTATTTT. Its protein product is CASSPGHRADTQYF.

The chain is built from TRBV5-5 and TRBJ2-1; no clear D gene. Germline-derived CDR1 and CDR2 are SGHKS and YYEKEE (reference sequence). The CDR3 has 12 residues. V was pared by 2 bases and J by 8 bases, with 8 bases between. CDR3: CASSFEFDEQFF. Here the CDR3 DNA reads TGTGCCAGCAGCTTCGAGTTTGATGAGCAGTTCTTC.

This chain uses TRBV27 with TRBJ2-1; D ambiguous. This CDR3 contains 15 residues. Germline values: CDR1 MNHEY, CDR2 SMNVEV (reference sequence). The V and J ends lost 4 bases and 0 bases respectively, with 10 bases between them. The CDR3 is CASSSLRSSYNEQFF. CDR3 bases: TGTGCCAGCAGTTCTTTACGAAGCTCCTACAATGAGCAGTTCTTC.

The rearrangement links TRBV7-9 to TRBJ2-7, with a tentative D call TRBD1 (5 bases). Trimming took 9 bases from V and 3 from J, leaving 18 bases between them. From germline, CDR1 is SEHNR and CDR2 FQNEAQ (reference sequence). This CDR3 has 14 amino acids. CDR3 loop: CASTLGPDGYEQYF. The CDR3 DNA reads as TGTGCCAGTACCCTGGGGCCGGACGGCTACGAGCAGTACTTC.

V gene TRBV28 combines with J gene TRBJ2-1, with 7 bases fitting TRBD1. Germline assignment: CDR1 MDHEN and CDR2 SYDVKM. Unmatched junction bases numbered 2, after V lost 4 bases and J lost 5 bases. The CDR3 is 13 residues long. CDR3 DNA: TGTGCCAGCAGTTCGACAGGGAACAATGAGCAGTTCTTC. This translates into CASSSTGNNEQFF.

The gene calls are TRBV14 and TRBJ2-7; D uncertain. CDR1 and CDR2 (germline): SGHDN, FVKESK. V was clipped by 0 bases and J by 2 bases, with 14 bases between them. The CDR3 totals 16 residues. The CDR3 region is CASSQDRYSSPYEQYF. CDR3 coding DNA: TGTGCCAGCAGCCAAGATAGGTACAGTTCGCCCTACGAGCAGTACTTC.